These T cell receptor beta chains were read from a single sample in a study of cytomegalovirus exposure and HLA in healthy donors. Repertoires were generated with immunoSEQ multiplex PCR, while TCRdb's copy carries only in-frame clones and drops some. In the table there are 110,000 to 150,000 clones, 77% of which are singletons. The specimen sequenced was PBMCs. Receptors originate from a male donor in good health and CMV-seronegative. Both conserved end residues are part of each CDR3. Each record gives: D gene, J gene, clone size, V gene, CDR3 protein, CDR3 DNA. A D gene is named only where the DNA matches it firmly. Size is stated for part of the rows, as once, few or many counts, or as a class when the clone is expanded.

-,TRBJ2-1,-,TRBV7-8,CASSAIYSSSYNEQFF,TGTGCCAGCAGCGCCATTTATTCGAGCTCCTACAATGAGCAGTTCTTC
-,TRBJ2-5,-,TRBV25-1,CASSTSRRLKKNQETQYF,TGTGCCAGCAGCACCTCTAGGAGGTTAAAAAAGAACCAAGAGACCCAGTACTTC
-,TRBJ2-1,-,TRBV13,CASSPGVAGSPSNEQFF,TGTGCCAGCAGCCCTGGAGTGGCGGGATCCCCTTCCAATGAGCAGTTCTTC
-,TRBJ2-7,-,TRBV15,CATSRERGSYEQYF,TGTGCCACCAGCAGAGAGCGGGGATCCTACGAGCAGTACTTC
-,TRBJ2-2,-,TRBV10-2,CASTWAGDTGELFF,TGCGCCAGCACATGGGCAGGGGATACCGGGGAGCTGTTTTTT
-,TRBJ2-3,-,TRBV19,CASSGRDTDTQYF,TGTGCCAGTAGTGGCAGGGACACAGATACGCAGTATTTT
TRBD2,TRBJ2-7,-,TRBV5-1,CASSLYGGRSNEQYF,TGCGCCAGCAGCTTGTATGGCGGGAGGAGTAACGAGCAGTACTTC
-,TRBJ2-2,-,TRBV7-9,CSSSWQGNTGELFF,TGTTCCAGCAGCTGGCAGGGGAACACCGGGGAGCTGTTTTTT
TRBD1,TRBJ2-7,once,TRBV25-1,CASSERGTGIYEQYF,TGTGCCAGCAGTGAGCGAGGGACAGGGATTTACGAGCAGTACTTC
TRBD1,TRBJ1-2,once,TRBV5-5,CASSPRTGDIVYGYTF,TGTGCCAGCAGCCCGAGGACAGGGGACATCGTCTATGGCTACACCTTC
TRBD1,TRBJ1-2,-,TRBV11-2,CASSLGGQGRYGYTF,TGTGCCAGCAGCTTAGGGGGACAGGGTCGATATGGCTACACCTTC
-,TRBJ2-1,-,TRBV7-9,CASSTEGGVLNNEQFF,TGTGCCAGCAGTACCGAAGGGGGGGTACTCAACAATGAGCAGTTCTTC
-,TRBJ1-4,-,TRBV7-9,CASSFPGIPSNEKLFF,TGTGCCAGCAGCTTTCCGGGGATTCCTTCTAATGAAAAACTGTTTTTT
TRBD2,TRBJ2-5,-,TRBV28,CASSSGGRETQYF,TGTGCCAGCAGTTCGGGGGGACGGGAGACCCAGTACTTC
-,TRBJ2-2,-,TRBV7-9,CSSSLTDGLPMVSGELFF,TGTTCCAGCAGCTTAACAGACGGTCTGCCCATGGTATCCGGGGAGCTGTTTTTT
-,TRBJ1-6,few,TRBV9,CASSPEGGNSPLHF,TGTGCCAGCAGCCCCGAGGGAGGGAATTCACCCCTCCACTTT
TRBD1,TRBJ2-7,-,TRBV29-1,CSVLTGGISYEQYF,TGCAGCGTTCTGACAGGGGGCATCTCCTACGAGCAGTACTTC
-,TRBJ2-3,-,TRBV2,CASSKQGVVDTQYF,TGTGCCAGCAGTAAACAGGGCGTTGTGGATACGCAGTATTTT
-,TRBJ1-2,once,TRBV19,CASSSLGGQPNYGYTF,TGTGCCAGTAGTTCCTTAGGAGGACAGCCTAACTATGGCTACACCTTC
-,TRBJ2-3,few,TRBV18,CASSPPGRTDTQYF,TGTGCCAGCTCACCACCGGGGCGGACAGATACGCAGTATTTT
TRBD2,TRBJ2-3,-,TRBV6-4,CTSSDGTSGVTDTQYF,TGTACCAGCAGTGATGGGACTAGCGGGGTCACAGATACGCAGTATTTT
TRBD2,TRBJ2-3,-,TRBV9,CASSPGLAGTTDTQYF,TGTGCCAGCAGCCCTGGACTAGCGGGGACCACAGATACGCAGTATTTT
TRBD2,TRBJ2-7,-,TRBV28,CASSLGQYYGTSGAYEQYF,TGTGCCAGCAGTTTAGGACAGTATTATGGGACTAGCGGAGCCTACGAGCAGTACTTC
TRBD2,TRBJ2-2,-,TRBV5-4,CASSLAGGRNTGELFF,TGTGCCAGCAGCTTGGCGGGGGGGCGGAACACCGGGGAGCTGTTTTTT
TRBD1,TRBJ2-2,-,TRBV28,CAAVETGHQHGELFF,TGTGCCGCTGTTGAGACAGGGCATCAACACGGGGAGCTGTTTTTT
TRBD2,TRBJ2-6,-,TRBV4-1,CASSQGLAGAGANVLTF,TGCGCCAGCAGCCAAGGACTAGCGGGGGCTGGGGCCAACGTCCTGACTTTC
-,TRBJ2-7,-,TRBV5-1,CASSPAWGESEQYF,TGCGCCAGCAGCCCAGCTTGGGGGGAAAGCGAGCAGTACTTC
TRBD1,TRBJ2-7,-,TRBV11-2,CASSLGTGGSYEQYF,TGTGCCAGCAGCTTAGGAACAGGGGGCAGCTACGAGCAGTACTTC
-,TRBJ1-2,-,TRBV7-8,CASSLAGQIPYGYTF,TGTGCCAGCAGCTTAGCAGGACAGATCCCGTATGGCTACACCTTC
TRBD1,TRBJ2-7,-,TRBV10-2,CASRAGQGLEQYF,TGCGCCAGCAGGGCCGGACAGGGATTGGAGCAGTACTTC
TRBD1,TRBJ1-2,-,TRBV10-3,CAISRETGVYGYTF,TGTGCCATCTCAAGGGAGACAGGGGTCTATGGCTACACCTTC
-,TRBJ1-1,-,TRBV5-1,CASSFHREMNTEAFF,TGCGCCAGCAGCTTCCACAGGGAAATGAACACTGAAGCTTTCTTT
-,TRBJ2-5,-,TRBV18,CASSPSPGETQYF,TGTGCCAGCTCACCTTCGCCCGGAGAGACCCAGTACTTC
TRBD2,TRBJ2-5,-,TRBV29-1,CSVAKLLAGGSQETQYF,TGCAGCGTTGCGAAATTACTAGCGGGGGGAAGTCAAGAGACCCAGTACTTC
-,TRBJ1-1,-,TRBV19,CASSGHTEAFF,TGTGCCAGTAGTGGGCACACTGAAGCTTTCTTT
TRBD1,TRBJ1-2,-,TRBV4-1,CASSHGLPGGAGVSSYGYTF,TGCGCCAGCAGCCATGGGCTCCCAGGGGGCGCTGGGGTAAGTTCCTATGGCTACACCTTC
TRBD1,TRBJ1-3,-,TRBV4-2,CASSRPGQGGSGNTIYF,TGTGCCAGCAGCCGCCCGGGACAGGGCGGCTCTGGAAACACCATATATTTT
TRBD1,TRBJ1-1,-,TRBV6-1,CASTLTGEDSEAFF,TGTGCCAGCACCTTGACAGGGGAGGACTCTGAAGCTTTCTTT
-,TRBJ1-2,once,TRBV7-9,CASSLVDSLYTF,TGTGCCAGCAGCTTAGTGGACAGCCTCTACACCTTC
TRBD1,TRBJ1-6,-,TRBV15,CATSRDSGGSYNSPLHF,TGTGCCACCAGCAGAGATTCAGGGGGGTCCTATAATTCACCCCTCCACTTT
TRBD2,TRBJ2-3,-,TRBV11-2,CASSLDWASGTAQYF,TGTGCCAGCAGCTTAGATTGGGCTAGCGGGACTGCGCAGTATTTT
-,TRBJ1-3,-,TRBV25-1,CASSDPLRAGNTIYF,TGTGCCAGCAGTGACCCCTTGAGGGCTGGAAACACCATATATTTT